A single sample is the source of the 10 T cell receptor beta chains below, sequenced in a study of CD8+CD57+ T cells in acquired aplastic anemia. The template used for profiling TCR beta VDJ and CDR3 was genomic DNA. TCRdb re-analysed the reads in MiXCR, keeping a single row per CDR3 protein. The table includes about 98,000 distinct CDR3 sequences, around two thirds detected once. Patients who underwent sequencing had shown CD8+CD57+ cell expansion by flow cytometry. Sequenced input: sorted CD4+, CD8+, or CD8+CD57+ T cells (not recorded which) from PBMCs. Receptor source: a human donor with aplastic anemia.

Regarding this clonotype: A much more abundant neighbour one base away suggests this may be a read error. This CDR3 reads CASSQVRTTKNIQYF. CDR3 nucleotides: TGTGCCAGCAGCCAAGTGAGGACTACCAAAAACATTCAGTACTTC. The chain combines TRBV14 with TRBJ2-4; a possible D gene is TRBD2 (6 bases). Germline V CDR1 and CDR2: SGHDN, FVKESK. Trimming took 1 base from V and 2 from J, leaving 9 bases between them. CDR3 size: 15 residues.

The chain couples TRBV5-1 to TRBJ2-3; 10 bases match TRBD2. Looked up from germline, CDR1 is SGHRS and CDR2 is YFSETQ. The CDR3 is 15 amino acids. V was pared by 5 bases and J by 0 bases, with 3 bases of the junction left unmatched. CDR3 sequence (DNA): TGCGCCAGCAGGACTAGCGGGTACAGCACAGATACGCAGTATTTT. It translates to CASRTSGYSTDTQYF.

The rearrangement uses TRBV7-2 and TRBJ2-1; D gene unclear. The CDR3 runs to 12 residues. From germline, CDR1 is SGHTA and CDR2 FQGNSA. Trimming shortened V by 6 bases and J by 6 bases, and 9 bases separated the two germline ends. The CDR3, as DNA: TGTGCCAGCAGTGACCCCCGCAATGAGCAGTTCTTC. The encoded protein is CASSDPRNEQFF.

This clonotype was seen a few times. The DNA of the CDR3 is TGTGCCACCAGTGATTTGAGCACAGATACGCAGTATTTT. Its translation: CATSDLSTDTQYF. J is TRBJ2-3 and V is TRBV24-1; D gene ambiguous. Germline V CDR1 and CDR2: KGHDR, SFDVKD. This CDR3 contains 13 residues. V shed 0 bases and J shed 0 bases, with 0 bases lying between them.

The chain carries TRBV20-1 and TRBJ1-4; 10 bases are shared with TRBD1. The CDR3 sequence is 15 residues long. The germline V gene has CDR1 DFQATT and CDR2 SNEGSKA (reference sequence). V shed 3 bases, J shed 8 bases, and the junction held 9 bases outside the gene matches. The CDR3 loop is CSASDRGRLREKLFF. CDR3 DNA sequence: TGCAGTGCTAGCGACAGGGGGCGCTTGAGGGAAAAACTGTTTTTT.

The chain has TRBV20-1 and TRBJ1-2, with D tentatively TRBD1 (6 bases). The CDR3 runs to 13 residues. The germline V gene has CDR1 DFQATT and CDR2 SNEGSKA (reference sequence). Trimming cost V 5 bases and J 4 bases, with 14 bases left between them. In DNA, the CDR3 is TGCAGTGCTCCAGTGAGGGACACCTATGGCTACACCTTC. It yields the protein CSAPVRDTYGYTF.

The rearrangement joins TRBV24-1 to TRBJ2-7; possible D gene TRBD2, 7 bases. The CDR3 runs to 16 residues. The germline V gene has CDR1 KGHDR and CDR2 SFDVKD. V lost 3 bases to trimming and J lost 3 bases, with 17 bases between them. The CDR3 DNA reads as TGTGCCACCAGTGATCGGGGGGCCACAGGGAACTACGAGCAGTACTTC. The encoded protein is CATSDRGATGNYEQYF.

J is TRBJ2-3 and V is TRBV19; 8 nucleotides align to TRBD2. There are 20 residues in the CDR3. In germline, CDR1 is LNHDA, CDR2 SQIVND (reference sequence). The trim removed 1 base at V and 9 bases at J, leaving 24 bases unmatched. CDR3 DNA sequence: TGTGCCAGTAGTATAGCAGTAATAGCGGGGAGAAACCCTTCCTTAGACACGCAGTATTTT. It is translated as CASSIAVIAGRNPSLDTQYF.

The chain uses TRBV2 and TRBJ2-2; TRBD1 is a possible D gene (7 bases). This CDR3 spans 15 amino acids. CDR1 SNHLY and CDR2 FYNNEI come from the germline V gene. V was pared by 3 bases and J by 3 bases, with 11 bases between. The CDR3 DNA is TGTGCCAGCAGTGACAGGGGGGACGACACCGGGGAGCTGTTTTTT. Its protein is CASSDRGDDTGELFF.

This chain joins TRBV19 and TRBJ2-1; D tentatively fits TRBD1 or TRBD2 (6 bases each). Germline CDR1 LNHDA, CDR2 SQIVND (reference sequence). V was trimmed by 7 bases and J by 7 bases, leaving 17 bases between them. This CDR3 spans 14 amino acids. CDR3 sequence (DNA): TGTGCCAGTATGGTAGGTGTAGGGGGGAATGAGCAGTTCTTC. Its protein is CASMVGVGGNEQFF. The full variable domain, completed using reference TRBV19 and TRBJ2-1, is DGGITQSPKYLFRKEGQNVTLSCEQNLNHDAMYWYRQDPGQGLRLIYYSQIVNDFQKGDIAEGYSVSREKKESFPLTVTSAQKNPTAFYLCASMVGVGGNEQFFGPGTRLTVL.